This record looks at one TCR beta chain sequence and its context. This CDR3 comprises 17 residues. Germline CDR1 MNHEY, CDR2 SVGAGI. With V trimmed by 2 bases and J by 5 bases, 6 bases remained unmatched. This record belongs to a study of blood T cells in healthy people across ages. Primers used in a second PCR of about 6 to 12 cycles were a sample-barcoded 5' primer and a J-beta primer mix. TCRdb independently ran MiXCR on the 5' RACE reads; one entry per CDR3 protein. This sample has 1,500,000 or so distinct CDR3 sequences, with approximately 59% found just once. The chain joins TRBV6-5 to TRBJ2-2, with TRBD2 matching 12 bases. The clonotype originates from a man between 18 and 35 years old in good health. Source material: blood. This CDR3 reads CASSYPGLAGTTGELFF. In nucleotides, the CDR3 is TGTGCCAGCAGTTACCCAGGACTAGCGGGGACTACCGGGGAGCTGTTTTTT.